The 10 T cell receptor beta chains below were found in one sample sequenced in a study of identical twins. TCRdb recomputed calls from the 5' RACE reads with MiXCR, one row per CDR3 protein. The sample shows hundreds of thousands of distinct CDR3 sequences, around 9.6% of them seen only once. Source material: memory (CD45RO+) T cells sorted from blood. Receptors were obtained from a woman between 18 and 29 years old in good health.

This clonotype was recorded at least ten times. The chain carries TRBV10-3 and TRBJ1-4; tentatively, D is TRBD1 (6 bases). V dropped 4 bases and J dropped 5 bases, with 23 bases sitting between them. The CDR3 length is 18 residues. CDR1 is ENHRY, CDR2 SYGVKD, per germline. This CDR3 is CAISAQAGAGSPNEKLFF. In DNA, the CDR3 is TGTGCCATCAGTGCTCAGGCAGGGGCCGGGAGCCCCAATGAAAAACTGTTTTTT.

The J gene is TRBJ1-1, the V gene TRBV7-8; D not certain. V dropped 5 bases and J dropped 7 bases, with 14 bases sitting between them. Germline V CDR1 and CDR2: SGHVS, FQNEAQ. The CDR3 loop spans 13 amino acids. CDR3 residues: CASSPQLGNEAFF. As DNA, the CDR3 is TGTGCCAGCAGCCCCCAGTTGGGGAATGAAGCTTTCTTT.

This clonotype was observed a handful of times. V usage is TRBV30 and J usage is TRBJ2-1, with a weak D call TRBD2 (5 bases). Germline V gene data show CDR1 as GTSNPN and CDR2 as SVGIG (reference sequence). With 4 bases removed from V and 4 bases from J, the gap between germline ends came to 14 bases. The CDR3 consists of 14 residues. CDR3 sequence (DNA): TGTGCCTGGAAACTAGTCCCCTCATACAATGAGCAGTTCTTC. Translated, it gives CAWKLVPSYNEQFF.

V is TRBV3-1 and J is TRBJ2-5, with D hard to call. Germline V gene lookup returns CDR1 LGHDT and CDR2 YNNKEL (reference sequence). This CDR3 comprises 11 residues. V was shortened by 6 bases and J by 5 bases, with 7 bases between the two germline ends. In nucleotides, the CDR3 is TGTGCCAGCAGGGGCAAGGAGACCCAGTACTTC. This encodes CASRGKETQYF.

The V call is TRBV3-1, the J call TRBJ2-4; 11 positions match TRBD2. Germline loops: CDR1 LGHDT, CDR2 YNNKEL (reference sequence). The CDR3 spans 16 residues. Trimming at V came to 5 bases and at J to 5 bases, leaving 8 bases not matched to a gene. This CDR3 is CASSTVLAGVQNIQYF. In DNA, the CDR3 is TGTGCCAGCAGCACGGTACTAGCGGGAGTGCAAAACATTCAGTACTTC.

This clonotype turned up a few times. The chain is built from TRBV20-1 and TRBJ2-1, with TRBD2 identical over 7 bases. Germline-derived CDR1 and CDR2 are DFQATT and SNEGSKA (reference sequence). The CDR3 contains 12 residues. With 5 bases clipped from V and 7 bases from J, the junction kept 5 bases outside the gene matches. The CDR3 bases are TGCAGTGCTTATAGCGGGCCGAATGAGCAGTTCTTC. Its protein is CSAYSGPNEQFF.

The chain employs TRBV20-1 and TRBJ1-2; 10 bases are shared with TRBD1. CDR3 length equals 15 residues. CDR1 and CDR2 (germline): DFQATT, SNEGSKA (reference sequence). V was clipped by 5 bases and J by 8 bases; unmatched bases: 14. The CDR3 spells CSAPESGQGSRGYTF. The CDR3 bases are TGCAGTGCTCCAGAGTCGGGACAGGGGAGTAGAGGCTACACCTTC.

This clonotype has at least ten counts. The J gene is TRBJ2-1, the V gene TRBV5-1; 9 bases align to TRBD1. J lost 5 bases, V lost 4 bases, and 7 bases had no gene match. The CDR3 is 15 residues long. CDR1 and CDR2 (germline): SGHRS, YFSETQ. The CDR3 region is CASSLDRGLHNEQFF. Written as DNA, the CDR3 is TGCGCCAGCAGCCTGGACAGGGGCTTACACAATGAGCAGTTCTTC.

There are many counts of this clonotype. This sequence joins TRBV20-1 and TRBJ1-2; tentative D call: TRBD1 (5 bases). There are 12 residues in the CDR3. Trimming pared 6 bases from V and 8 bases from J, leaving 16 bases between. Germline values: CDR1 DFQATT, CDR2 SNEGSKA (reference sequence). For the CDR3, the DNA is TGCAGTGCCCTTACGGGGGGACGAGGCTACACCTTC. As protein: CSALTGGRGYTF.

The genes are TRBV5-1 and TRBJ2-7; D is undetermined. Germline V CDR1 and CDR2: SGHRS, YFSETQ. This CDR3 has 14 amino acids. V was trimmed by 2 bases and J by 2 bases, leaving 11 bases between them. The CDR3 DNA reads TGCGCCAGCAGCTTTGACCCATCCCCCTACGAGCAGTACTTC. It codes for CASSFDPSPYEQYF.